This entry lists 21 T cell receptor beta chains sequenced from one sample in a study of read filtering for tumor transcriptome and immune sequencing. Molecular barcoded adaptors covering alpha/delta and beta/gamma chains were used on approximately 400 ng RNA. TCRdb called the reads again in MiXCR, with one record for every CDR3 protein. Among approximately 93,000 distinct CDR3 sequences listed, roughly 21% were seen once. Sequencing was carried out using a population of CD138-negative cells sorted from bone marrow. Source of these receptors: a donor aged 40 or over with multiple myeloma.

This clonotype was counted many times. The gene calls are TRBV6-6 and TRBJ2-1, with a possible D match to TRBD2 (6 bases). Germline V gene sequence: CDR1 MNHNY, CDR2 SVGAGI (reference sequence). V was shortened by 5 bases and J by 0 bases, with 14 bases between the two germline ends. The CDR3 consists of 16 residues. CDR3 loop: CASSHPEGGSYNEQFF. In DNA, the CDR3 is TGTGCCAGCAGTCACCCCGAGGGAGGCTCCTACAATGAGCAGTTCTTC.

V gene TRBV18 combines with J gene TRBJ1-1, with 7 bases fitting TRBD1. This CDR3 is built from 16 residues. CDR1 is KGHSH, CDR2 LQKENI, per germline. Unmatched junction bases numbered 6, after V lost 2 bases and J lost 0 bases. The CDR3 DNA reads TGTGCCAGCTCACCAATGGGACAGTACATGAACACTGAAGCTTTCTTT. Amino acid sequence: CASSPMGQYMNTEAFF.

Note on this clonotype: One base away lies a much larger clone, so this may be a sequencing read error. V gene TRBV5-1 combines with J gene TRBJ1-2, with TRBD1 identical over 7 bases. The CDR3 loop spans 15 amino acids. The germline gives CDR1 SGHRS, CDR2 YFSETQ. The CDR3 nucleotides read TGCGCCAGCAGCTTGAGGGACAGCTCTAACTATGGCTACAACTTC. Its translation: CASSLRDSSNYGYNF.

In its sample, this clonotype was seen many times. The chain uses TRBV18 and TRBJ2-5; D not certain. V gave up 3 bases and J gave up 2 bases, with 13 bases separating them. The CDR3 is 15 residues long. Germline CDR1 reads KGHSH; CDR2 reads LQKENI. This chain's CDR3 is CASSPSESKQETQYF. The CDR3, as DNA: TGTGCCAGCTCACCTTCCGAATCGAAGCAAGAGACCCAGTACTTC. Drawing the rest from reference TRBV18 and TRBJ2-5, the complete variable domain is NAGVMQNPRHLVRRRGQEARLRCSPMKGHSHVYWYRQLPEEGLKFMVYLQKENIIDESGMPKERFSAEFPKEGPSILRIQQVVRGDSAAYFCASSPSESKQETQYFGPGTRLLVL.

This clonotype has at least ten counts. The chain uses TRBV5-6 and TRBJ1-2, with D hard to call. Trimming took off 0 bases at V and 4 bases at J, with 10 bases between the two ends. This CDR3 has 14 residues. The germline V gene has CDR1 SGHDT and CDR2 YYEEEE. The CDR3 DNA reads TGTGCCAGCAGCTTGGGAGTAGGACTCTATGGCTACACCTTC. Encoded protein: CASSLGVGLYGYTF.

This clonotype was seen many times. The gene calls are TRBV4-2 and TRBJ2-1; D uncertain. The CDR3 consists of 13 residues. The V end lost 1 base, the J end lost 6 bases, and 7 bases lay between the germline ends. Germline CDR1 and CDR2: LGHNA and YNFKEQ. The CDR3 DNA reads TGTGCCAGCAGCCAAGCTAGGGCCAATGAGCAGTTCTTC. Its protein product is CASSQARANEQFF.

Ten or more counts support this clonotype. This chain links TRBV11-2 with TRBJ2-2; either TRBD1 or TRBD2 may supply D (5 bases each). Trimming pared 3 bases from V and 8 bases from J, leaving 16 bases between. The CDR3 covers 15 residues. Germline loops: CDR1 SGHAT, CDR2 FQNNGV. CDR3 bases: TGTGCCAGCAGCTTCTCGGGACGCGGAATGGGGGAGCTGTTTTTT. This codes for CASSFSGRGMGELFF.

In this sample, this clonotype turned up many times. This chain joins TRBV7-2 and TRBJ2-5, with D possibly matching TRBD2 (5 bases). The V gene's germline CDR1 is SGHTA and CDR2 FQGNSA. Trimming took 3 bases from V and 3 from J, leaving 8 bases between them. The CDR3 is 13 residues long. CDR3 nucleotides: TGTGCCAGCAGCTTTTTCGGGAAAGAGACCCAGTACTTC. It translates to CASSFFGKETQYF.

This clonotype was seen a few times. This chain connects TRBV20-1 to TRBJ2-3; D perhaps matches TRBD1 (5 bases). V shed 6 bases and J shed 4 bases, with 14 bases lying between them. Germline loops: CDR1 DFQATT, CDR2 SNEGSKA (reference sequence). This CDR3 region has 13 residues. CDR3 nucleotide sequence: TGCAGTGCCCCAAAGGGGTATTCAGATACGCAGTATTTT. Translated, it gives CSAPKGYSDTQYF.

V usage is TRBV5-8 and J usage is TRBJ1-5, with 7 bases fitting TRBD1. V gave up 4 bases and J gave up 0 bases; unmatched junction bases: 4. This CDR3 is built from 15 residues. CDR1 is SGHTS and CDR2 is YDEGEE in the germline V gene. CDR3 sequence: CASSRDRFSNQPQHF. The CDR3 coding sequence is TGTGCCAGCAGCCGGGACAGATTTAGCAATCAGCCCCAGCATTTT.

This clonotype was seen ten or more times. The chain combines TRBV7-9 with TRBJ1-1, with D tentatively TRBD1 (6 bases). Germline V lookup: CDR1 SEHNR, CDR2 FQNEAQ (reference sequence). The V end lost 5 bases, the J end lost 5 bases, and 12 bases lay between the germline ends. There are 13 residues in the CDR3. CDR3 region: CASSKQGNTEAFF. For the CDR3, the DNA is TGTGCCAGCAGCAAACAGGGAAATACTGAAGCTTTCTTT. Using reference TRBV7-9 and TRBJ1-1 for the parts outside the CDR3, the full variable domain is DTGVSQNPRHKITKRGQNVTFRCDPISEHNRLYWYRQTLGQGPEFLTYFQNEAQLEKSRLLSDRFSAERPKGSFSTLEIQRTEQGDSAMYLCASSKQGNTEAFFGQGTRLTVV.

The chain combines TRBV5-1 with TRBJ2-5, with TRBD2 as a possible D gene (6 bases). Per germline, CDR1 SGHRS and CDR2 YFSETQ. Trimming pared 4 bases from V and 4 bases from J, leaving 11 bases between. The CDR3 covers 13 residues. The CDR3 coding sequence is TGCGCCAGCAGCACTGGGGACTTAGAGACCCAGTACTTC. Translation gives CASSTGDLETQYF.

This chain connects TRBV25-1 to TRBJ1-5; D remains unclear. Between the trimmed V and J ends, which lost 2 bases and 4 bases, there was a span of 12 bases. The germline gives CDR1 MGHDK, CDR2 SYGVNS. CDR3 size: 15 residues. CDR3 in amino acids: CASSEAGMGNQPQHF. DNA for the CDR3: TGTGCCAGCAGTGAAGCGGGGATGGGGAATCAGCCCCAGCATTTT.

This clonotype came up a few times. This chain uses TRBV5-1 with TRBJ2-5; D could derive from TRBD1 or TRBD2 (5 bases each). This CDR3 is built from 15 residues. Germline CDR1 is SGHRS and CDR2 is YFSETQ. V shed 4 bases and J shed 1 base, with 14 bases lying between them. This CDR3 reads CASSPTGTLQETQYF. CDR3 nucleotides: TGCGCCAGCAGCCCTACCGGGACCCTCCAAGAGACCCAGTACTTC.

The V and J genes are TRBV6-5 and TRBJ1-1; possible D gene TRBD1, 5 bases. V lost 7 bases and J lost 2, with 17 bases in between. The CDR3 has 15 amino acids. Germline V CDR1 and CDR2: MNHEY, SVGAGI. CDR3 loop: CASKKAQGRNTEAFF. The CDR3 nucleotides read TGTGCCAGCAAAAAAGCGCAGGGAAGAAACACTGAAGCTTTCTTT.

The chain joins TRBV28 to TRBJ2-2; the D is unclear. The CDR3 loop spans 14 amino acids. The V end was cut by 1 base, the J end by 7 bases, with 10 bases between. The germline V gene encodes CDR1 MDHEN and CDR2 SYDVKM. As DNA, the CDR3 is TGTGCCAGCAGTTTATTAAACTCTGGCGGGGAGCTGTTTTTT. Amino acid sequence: CASSLLNSGGELFF. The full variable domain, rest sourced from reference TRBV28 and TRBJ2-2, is DVKVTQSSRYLVKRTGEKVFLECVQDMDHENMFWYRQDPGLGLRLIYFSYDVKMKEKGDIPEGYSVSREKKERFSLILESASTNQTSMYLCASSLLNSGGELFFGEGSRLTVL.

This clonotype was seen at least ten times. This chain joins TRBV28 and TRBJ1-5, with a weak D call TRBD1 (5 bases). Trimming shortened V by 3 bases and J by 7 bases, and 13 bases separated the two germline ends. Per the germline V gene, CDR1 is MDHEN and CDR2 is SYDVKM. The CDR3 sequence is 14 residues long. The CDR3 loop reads CASSFRGEGQPQHF. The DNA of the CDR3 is TGTGCCAGCAGTTTTCGGGGGGAGGGCCAGCCCCAGCATTTT.

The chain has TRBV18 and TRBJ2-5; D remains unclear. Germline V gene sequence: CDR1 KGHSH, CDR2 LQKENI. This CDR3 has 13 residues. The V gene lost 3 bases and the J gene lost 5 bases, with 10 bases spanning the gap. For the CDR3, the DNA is TGTGCCAGCTCACCGCCCACCAGGGAGACCCAGTACTTC. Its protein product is CASSPPTRETQYF.

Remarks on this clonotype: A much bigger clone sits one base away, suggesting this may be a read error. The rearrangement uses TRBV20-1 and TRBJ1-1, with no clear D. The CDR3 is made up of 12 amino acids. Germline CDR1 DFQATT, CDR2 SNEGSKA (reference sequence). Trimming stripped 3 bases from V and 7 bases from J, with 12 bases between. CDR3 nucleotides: TGCAGTGCTAGTCCTGGAACTAGTGAAGCTTTCTTT. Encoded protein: CSASPGTSEAFF.

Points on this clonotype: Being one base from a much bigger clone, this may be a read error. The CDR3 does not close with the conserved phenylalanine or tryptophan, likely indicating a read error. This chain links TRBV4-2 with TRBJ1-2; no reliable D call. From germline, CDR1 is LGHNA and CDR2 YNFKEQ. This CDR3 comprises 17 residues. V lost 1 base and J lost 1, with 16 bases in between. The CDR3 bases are TGTGCCAGCAGCCAAGCCATTAGAGACGTTAATAACTATGGCTACACCGTC. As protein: CASSQAIRDVNNYGYTV.

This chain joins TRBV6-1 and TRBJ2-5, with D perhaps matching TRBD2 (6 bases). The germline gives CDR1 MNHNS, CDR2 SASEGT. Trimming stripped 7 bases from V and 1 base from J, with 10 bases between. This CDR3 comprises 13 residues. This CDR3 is CASTGVPQETQYF. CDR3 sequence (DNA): TGTGCCAGCACGGGGGTCCCCCAAGAGACCCAGTACTTC.